This section outlines one T cell receptor (beta chain) sequence together with its context. Antigen unknown. This table comes from immunoSEQ multiplex PCR, and its TCRdb copy is limited to in-frame clones, with some not included. The sample consists of tens of thousands of clones, 80% to 90% of them appearing once. Trimming stripped 6 bases from V and 4 bases from J, with 16 bases between. Germline V gene data show CDR1 as SGHAT and CDR2 as FQNNGV. This CDR3 is 15 amino acids long. This sample is drawn from a study of OX40 agonist ivuxolimab in advanced cancers. On the study more broadly: Ivuxolimab, an agonistic anti-OX40 (CD134) antibody, was given to patients. Study observations and caveats: Determination of antigen specificity was not performed for the expanded peripheral T cells.

Autoimmune disease history or systemic immunosuppression led to patients being barred. This chain uses TRBV11-2 with TRBJ1-5, with no clear D. Specimen: CD4+ or CD8+ T cells sorted from blood, collected in a trial of the OX40 agonist ivuxolimab. This sequence was found in an adult with an advanced solid tumor such as melanoma, head and neck, liver or kidney cancer. The CDR3 coding sequence is TGTGCCAGCAGTCGCAGTCCTGCCCGGAATCAGCCCCAGCATTTT. This sequence encodes CASSRSPARNQPQHF.